Sequencing of this T cell receptor beta chain was carried out in a study of CD8+CD57+ T cells in acquired aplastic anemia (dated by TCRdb to 2016 to 2018). Regarding the study in general: A mean of about 3.2 ug of DNA, ranging from roughly 0.19 to 27.4 ug, was extracted from sorted CD4+ and CD8+ cells. CD8+CD57+ expansion was defined as a frequency above the mean frequency observed in healthy subjects.

Genomic DNA served as template for TCR beta VDJ combination and CDR3 sequence profiling. An Illumina HiSeq 2000 was the platform used for TCR repertoire sequencing. In the source study's methods: Repertoire assessment relied on Simpson's diversity index, CDR3 size and DJ length profiles, and TRBV/TRBJ rearrangement plots. The most abundant DNA sequence in the deep sequencing data was taken as the immunodominant clone. CDR3 amino acid sequences were checked for sharing between subjects and were compared against published repertoires and the VDJdb database. TCRdb reworked the public reads: Q25 trimming with fastp, MiXCR clone assembly, productive beta chains retained. Entries are consolidated by CDR3 protein sequence, retaining the most common genes and DNA. TCRdb, rather than the study authors, made the V and J calls. The sample table shows about 190,000 distinct CDR3 sequences, and approximately 48% are seen once. Of the sample, over 7.5% falls within the top ten clones.

Patients chosen for sequencing had shown expansion of CD8+CD57+ cells by flow cytometry. Every patient had severe acquired aplastic anemia, diagnosed using the International Study of Aplastic Anemia and Agranulocytosis and Camitta criteria. Patients had received no therapy at the time of blood sampling. In the study, sorted CD4+ and CD8+ blood T cells from patients with severe aplastic anemia and from healthy subjects underwent deep sequencing of TCR repertoires. In the USA, patient enrollment took place under clinicaltrials.gov protocols 00001620, 01623167, 00001397, 00071045, 00081523 and 00961064. Ficoll-Paque density gradient centrifugation was used to isolate peripheral blood mononuclear cells. Before DNA extraction, CD4+ and CD8+ T cells were sorted by FACS or by magnetic beads. The paper as a whole reports these results and caveats: CD8+ Simpson's diversity did not differ significantly between patients and healthy controls (P=0.060). Around 27 CD8+ CDR3 sequences were found in both patients and controls but appeared to be highly expressed in patients and within the immunodominant clones of the patients.

V was cut back by 6 bases and J by 7 bases, leaving a gap of 13 bases between them. From a lookup of the germline V gene (reference sequence), CDR1 and CDR2 are WNHNN and SYGVQD. The CDR3 holds 13 amino acids from the cysteine to the phenylalanine. Here the CDR3 DNA is all that survives: 39 bases in frame from base 1. On this clonotype: This clone's antigen is unknown. Per-base qualities were not stored, and no clone one base away is much larger.

The receptor chain draws on TRBV10-1 and TRBJ1-3, and possibly TRBD1, on 5 matching bases. Source material: sorted CD4+, CD8+, or CD8+CD57+ T cells (not recorded which) from PBMCs. The receptor was isolated from a human donor with aplastic anemia. The nucleotides are TGCGCCAGCAGACGGGGGTTTCGGAACACCATATATTTT. The encoded protein is CASRRGFRNTIYF.